This T cell receptor (beta chain) is drawn from a study of T cell responses to AZD1222 COVID-19 vaccine. Per germline, CDR1 SEHNR and CDR2 FQNEAQ (reference sequence). The CDR3 is made up of 14 amino acids. V gave up 6 bases and J gave up 3 bases, with 14 bases separating them. The method was immunoSEQ multiplex PCR; TCRdb's version includes in-frame clones alone and lacks a portion of them. This sample has more than 55,000 clones, with approximately 92% found just once. This clone appeared a few times. The chain uses TRBV7-9 and TRBJ1-1; D may be TRBD1 (6 bases). The specimen comprised peripheral blood, sampled 28 days after the second AZD1222 dose. The TCR was taken from an adult who received the AZD1222 COVID-19 vaccine. The CDR3 nucleotides are TGTGCCAGCAGGAGGGGGGCTGGGGACACTGAAGCTTTCTTT. Translation: CASRRGAGDTEAFF.